The 6 T cell receptor beta chains listed next were all sequenced from one sample in a study of blood T cells in healthy people across ages. For the second PCR, which ran for roughly 6 to 12 cycles, a sample-barcoded 5' primer and a J-beta primer mix were used. TCRdb reprocessed the 5' RACE reads with MiXCR, giving one entry per CDR3 protein. This sample has hundreds of thousands of distinct CDR3 sequences; 40% to 45% occur once, and the top ten carry 30%. Input material: blood. These receptors were collected from a man aged 80 or over in good health.

This chain links TRBV28 with TRBJ2-5; D not resolved. The assigned J gene may be wrong: the sequence end matches TRBJ2-7 better. CDR3 size: 12 residues. Germline V gives CDR1 MDHEN, CDR2 SYDVKM. CDR3 region: CASTFGWSEQYF. The CDR3 region has the DNA TGTGCCAGCACCTTTGGGTGGTCCGAGCAGTACTTC.

V is TRBV27 and J is TRBJ2-1; 8 nucleotides line up with TRBD2. CDR1 is MNHEY and CDR2 is SMNVEV in the germline V gene (reference sequence). V lost 0 bases and J lost 3; bases outside the gene matches: 4. The CDR3 covers 16 residues. The CDR3 bases are TGTGCCAGCAGTTTATCGAGACTAGCGCTCTACAATGAGCAGTTCTTC. Translated: CASSLSRLALYNEQFF.

The chain joins TRBV5-8 to TRBJ2-7, with 12 bases fitting TRBD2. Germline V gene sequence: CDR1 SGHTS, CDR2 YDEGEE. J gave up 6 bases and V 1 base, and 8 bases lay outside the gene matches. This CDR3 spans 16 amino acids. CDR3 sequence (DNA): TGTGCCAGCAGCTTGAGAACTAGCGGGAGGTCCCTCGAGCAGTACTTC. This gives the protein CASSLRTSGRSLEQYF.

The chain uses TRBV20-1 and TRBJ1-4; no definite D call. From germline, CDR1 is DFQATT and CDR2 SNEGSKA (reference sequence). The CDR3 consists of 11 residues. The CDR3 spells CSPVRYEKLFF. In DNA, the CDR3 is TGCAGCCCAGTGCGATACGAAAAACTGTTTTTT.

V gene TRBV18 combines with J gene TRBJ2-4; a weak D match, TRBD2 (6 bases). This CDR3 spans 13 amino acids. The V gene's germline CDR1 is KGHSH and CDR2 LQKENI. Deletions cut 6 bases from V and 13 bases from J, with 19 bases between. The CDR3 nucleotides read TGTGCCAGCTCCCTCACTAGAGGGGAGGAGCAGTACTTC. This translates into CASSLTRGEEQYF.

This chain connects TRBV27 to TRBJ2-1; 7 bases fit TRBD1. With V trimmed by 6 bases and J by 7 bases, 9 bases remained unmatched. CDR3 length: 14 residues. CDR1 and CDR2 (germline): MNHEY, SMNVEV (reference sequence). CDR3 in amino acids: CASSSTTGWNEQFF. The DNA for the CDR3 is TGTGCCAGCAGCAGCACGACAGGGTGGAATGAGCAGTTCTTC.